These 22 T cell receptor beta chains came from one sample sequenced in a study of T-cell memory formation after mild COVID-19. TCRdb passed the 5' RACE reads through MiXCR, listing each CDR3 protein once. The sample lists 140,000 to 150,000 distinct CDR3 sequences; 20% to 25% were seen once. Sequenced: PBMCs or a T cell subset sorted from them (not recorded which). The receptors come from an adult woman who had mild COVID-19 (a few samples of this study predate the infection). Cell type and time point are not known.

The chain employs TRBV9 and TRBJ1-5; 7 nucleotides line up with TRBD1. Per germline, CDR1 SGDLS and CDR2 YYNGEE. V was clipped by 4 bases and J by 4 bases; unmatched bases: 11. The CDR3 sequence is 16 residues long. The CDR3 here is CASSPSSGTVNQPQHF. The CDR3 DNA follows: TGTGCCAGCAGCCCATCCTCCGGGACAGTAAATCAGCCCCAGCATTTT.

The sample holds a few counts of this clonotype. The chain uses TRBV7-2 and TRBJ1-5; no clear D. CDR1 is SGHTA, CDR2 FQGNSA, per germline. The CDR3 runs 13 residues. Trimming took 5 bases from V and 0 from J, leaving 5 bases between them. CDR3 sequence reads: CASSPISNQPQHF. CDR3 nucleotide sequence: TGTGCCAGCAGCCCTATTAGCAATCAGCCCCAGCATTTT.

This clonotype was seen only a few times. The chain's CDR3 is CASSEDRNTDTQYF. The CDR3 DNA follows: TGTGCCAGCAGCGAGGACAGAAACACAGATACGCAGTATTTT. The chain couples TRBV7-6 to TRBJ2-3, with D possibly TRBD1 on 6 matching bases. Trimming cost V 5 bases and J 2 bases, with 11 bases left between them. Germline V gene sequence: CDR1 SGHVS, CDR2 FNYEAQ. The CDR3 covers 14 residues.

V usage is TRBV12-3 or TRBV12-4 and J usage is TRBJ2-7; 11 bases agree with TRBD2. This CDR3 comprises 15 residues. J gave up 4 bases and V 5 bases, and 7 bases lay outside the gene matches. CDR3 region: CASSTPGTSGYEQYF. DNA for the CDR3: TGTGCCAGCAGTACACCTGGGACTAGCGGATACGAGCAGTACTTC.

This clonotype was seen a handful of times. This rearrangement joins TRBV5-1 to TRBJ2-3, with D hard to call. Looked up from germline, CDR1 is SGHRS and CDR2 is YFSETQ. V lost 1 base, J lost 0 bases, and 9 bases lay in between. CDR3 length: 15 residues. In DNA, the CDR3 is TGCGCCAGCAGCTTGTTTCTCTCTAGCACAGATACGCAGTATTTT. It is translated as CASSLFLSSTDTQYF.

This chain joins TRBV20-1 and TRBJ2-7; TRBD1 aligns across 7 bases. The CDR3 spans 12 residues. The V and J ends lost 6 bases and 7 bases, in that order; junction bases with no gene match: 9. Germline CDR1 and CDR2: DFQATT and SNEGSKA (reference sequence). CDR3: CSAGQDLWEQYF. For the CDR3, the DNA is TGCAGTGCCGGACAGGACCTTTGGGAGCAGTACTTC.

The chain carries TRBV7-6 and TRBJ2-5; no reliable D call. With 4 bases removed from V and 5 bases from J, the gap between germline ends came to 14 bases. The germline V gene has CDR1 SGHVS and CDR2 FNYEAQ. The CDR3 covers 14 residues. The CDR3: CASSSDREWETQYF. CDR3 nucleotides: TGTGCCAGCAGCTCCGACCGCGAGTGGGAGACCCAGTACTTC.

This clonotype was counted only a few times. The chain uses TRBV6-6 and TRBJ2-7, with TRBD1 matching 10 bases. After removal of 2 bases from V and 2 bases from J, the junction contained 12 bases not matched to a gene. From germline, CDR1 is MNHNY and CDR2 SVGAGI (reference sequence). This CDR3 contains 18 residues. CDR3 loop: CASSYDRQGAFPPYEQYF. CDR3 nucleotide sequence: TGTGCCAGCAGTTACGATAGACAGGGGGCCTTCCCTCCCTACGAGCAGTACTTC.

J is TRBJ2-7 and V is TRBV15, with a weak D call TRBD1 (5 bases). V dropped 0 bases and J dropped 4 bases, with 13 bases sitting between them. This CDR3 is built from 15 residues. Germline V gene lookup returns CDR1 LNHNV and CDR2 YYDKDF (reference sequence). The DNA of the CDR3 is TGTGCCACCAGCAGAGATGACAGTAGCTCTTACGAGCAGTACTTC. It codes for CATSRDDSSSYEQYF.

V usage is TRBV27 and J usage is TRBJ2-7; D may be TRBD1 (5 bases). The V gene's germline CDR1 is MNHEY and CDR2 SMNVEV (reference sequence). V was pared by 9 bases and J by 2 bases, with 8 bases between. This CDR3 contains 11 residues. The CDR3 nucleotides are TGTGCCAGTGCAGGGCCCTACGAGCAGTACTTC. It encodes CASAGPYEQYF.

This clonotype was found a few times. This chain links TRBV29-1 with TRBJ2-7; D possibly matches TRBD1 or TRBD2 (6 bases each). Germline V lookup: CDR1 SQVTM, CDR2 ANQGSEA. The CDR3 has 17 residues. With 3 bases removed from V and 3 bases from J, the gap between germline ends came to 24 bases. CDR3 sequence (DNA): TGCAGCGTTGAGGGGGGCGGAAAGGGGATACTTTACTACGAGCAGTACTTC. It specifies CSVEGGGKGILYYEQYF.

V and J are TRBV4-2 and TRBJ2-7; tentative D call: TRBD2 (7 bases). V gave up 4 bases and J gave up 5 bases, with 24 bases separating them. The germline CDR1 and CDR2 sequences are LGHNA and YNFKEQ. The CDR3 spans 17 residues. The CDR3 reads CASSPWGRGENRNEQYF. Written as DNA, the CDR3 is TGTGCCAGCAGCCCCTGGGGGAGGGGGGAGAATCGTAACGAGCAGTACTTC.

The gene calls are TRBV27 and TRBJ2-3; D gene uncertain. Germline CDR1 MNHEY, CDR2 SMNVEV (reference sequence). V was clipped by 8 bases and J by 3 bases, with 12 bases between them. This CDR3 has 13 amino acids. The CDR3 nucleotides read TGTGCCAGCGGGCCCCAGTGGACAGATACGCAGTATTTT. Its translation is CASGPQWTDTQYF.

V and J are TRBV10-3 and TRBJ2-3, with TRBD2 matching over 7 bases. CDR3 size: 15 residues. Trimming removed 4 bases from V and 3 bases from J; junction bases left unmatched: 7. Germline CDR1 and CDR2: ENHRY and SYGVKD. The CDR3 sequence is CAISASGEVTDTQYF. The CDR3 DNA is TGTGCCATCAGTGCGAGCGGGGAGGTGACAGATACGCAGTATTTT.

This clonotype showed up just a few times. J is TRBJ2-3 and V is TRBV15; 13 bases are shared with TRBD2. Germline V gene lookup returns CDR1 LNHNV and CDR2 YYDKDF (reference sequence). V gave up 5 bases and J gave up 2 bases; unmatched junction bases: 7. CDR3 length: 17 amino acids. The CDR3 is CATSSTSGGFSTDTQYF. The DNA for the CDR3 is TGTGCCACCAGCTCGACTAGCGGGGGGTTCTCCACAGATACGCAGTATTTT.

The V gene is TRBV30, the J gene TRBJ1-4; TRBD1 is a possible D gene (6 bases). Germline assignment: CDR1 GTSNPN and CDR2 SVGIG (reference sequence). Trimming stripped 5 bases from V and 10 bases from J, with 20 bases between. The CDR3 sequence is 14 residues long. Here the CDR3 reads CAWALRGGWGKLFF. The CDR3 coding sequence is TGTGCCTGGGCGTTGCGTGGGGGCTGGGGAAAACTGTTTTTT.

The V call is TRBV4-3, the J call TRBJ2-7; D unresolved. This CDR3 region has 15 residues. V was shortened by 0 bases and J by 1 base, with 10 bases between the two germline ends. Germline lookup yields CDR1 LGHNA and CDR2 YSLEER. CDR3 in amino acids: CASSQDRSFSYEQYF. CDR3 DNA: TGCGCCAGCAGCCAAGATCGCAGTTTTTCCTACGAGCAGTACTTC.

This clonotype has only a few counts. The rearrangement uses TRBV6-5 and TRBJ1-4; tentative D call: TRBD1 (5 bases). The CDR3 runs 18 residues. CDR1 and CDR2 from the germline V gene are MNHEY and SVGAGI. V lost 1 base to trimming and J lost 2 bases, with 17 bases between them. CDR3 bases: TGTGCCAGCAGTTACTTGCCGGGGGGGGTTGCGACTAATGAAAAACTGTTTTTT. It specifies CASSYLPGGVATNEKLFF.

This clonotype was observed a handful of times. The chain uses TRBV4-1 and TRBJ1-5; no firm D call. Trimming stripped 0 bases from V and 4 bases from J, with 13 bases between. CDR3 length: 16 residues. CDR1 is MGHRA, CDR2 YSYEKL, per germline. The DNA of the CDR3 is TGCGCCAGCAGCCAAGATGGGGTAGTTGGGAATCAGCCCCAGCATTTT. It specifies CASSQDGVVGNQPQHF.

The sample holds a few counts of this clonotype. The V call is TRBV29-1, the J call TRBJ2-7; no clear D. The CDR3 length is 11 residues. The germline CDR1 and CDR2 sequences are SQVTM and ANQGSEA. The V end was cut by 0 bases, the J end by 6 bases, with 6 bases between. The CDR3 coding sequence is TGCAGCGTTGAAGATTTCGGCGAGCAGTACTTC. This translates into CSVEDFGEQYF.

There are a few counts of this clonotype. The rearrangement joins TRBV12-3 or TRBV12-4 to TRBJ1-1, with D perhaps TRBD1 (5 bases). The CDR3 sequence is 13 residues long. The germline V and J ends were trimmed by 8 bases and 0 bases, with 10 bases remaining between them. This CDR3 is CASWGGMNTEAFF. The CDR3 nucleotides read TGTGCCAGCTGGGGCGGGATGAACACTGAAGCTTTCTTT.

The chain couples TRBV11-2 to TRBJ2-7; D gene unclear. The CDR3 is 14 residues long. Trimming left V 5 bases short and J 2 bases short, with 13 bases between. Germline values: CDR1 SGHAT, CDR2 FQNNGV. DNA of the CDR3: TGTGCCAGCAGCCCACCCTACCCCCCCTACGAGCAGTACTTC. Translation gives CASSPPYPPYEQYF. Full variable domain (remainder filled in from reference TRBV11-2 and TRBJ2-7): EAGVAQSPRYKIIEKRQSVAFWCNPISGHATLYWYQQILGQGPKLLIQFQNNGVVDDSQLPKDRFSAERLKGVDSTLKIQPAKLEDSAVYLCASSPPYPPYEQYFGPGTRLTVT.